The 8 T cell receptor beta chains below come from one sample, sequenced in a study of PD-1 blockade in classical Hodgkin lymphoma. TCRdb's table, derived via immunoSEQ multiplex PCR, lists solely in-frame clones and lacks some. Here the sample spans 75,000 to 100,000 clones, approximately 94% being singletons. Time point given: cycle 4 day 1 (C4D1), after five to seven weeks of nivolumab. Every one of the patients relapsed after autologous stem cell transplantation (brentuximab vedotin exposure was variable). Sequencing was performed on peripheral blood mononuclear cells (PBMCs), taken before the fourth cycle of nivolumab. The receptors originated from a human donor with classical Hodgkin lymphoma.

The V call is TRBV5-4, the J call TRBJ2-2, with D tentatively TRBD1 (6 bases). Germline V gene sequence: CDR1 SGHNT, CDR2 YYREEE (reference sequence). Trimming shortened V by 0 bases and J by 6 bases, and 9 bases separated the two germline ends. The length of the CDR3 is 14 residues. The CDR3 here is CASSLEGVPGELFF. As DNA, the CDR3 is TGTGCCAGCAGCTTGGAGGGGGTACCCGGGGAGCTGTTTTTT.

The chain's CDR3 is CASSWLSGGTGELFF. DNA of the CDR3: TGTGCCAGCAGCTGGCTCTCTGGGGGAACCGGGGAGCTGTTTTTT. The chain combines TRBV5-4 with TRBJ2-2; TRBD1 or TRBD2 may be the D gene (5 bases each). CDR1 SGHNT and CDR2 YYREEE come from the germline V gene (reference sequence). V dropped 3 bases and J dropped 5 bases, with 14 bases sitting between them. This CDR3 region has 15 residues. Using reference TRBV5-4 and TRBJ2-2 for the parts outside the CDR3, the full variable domain is ETGVTQSPTHLIKTRGQQVTLRCSSQSGHNTVSWYQQALGQGPQFIFQYYREEENGRGNFPPRFSGLQFPNYSSELNVNALELDDSALYLCASSWLSGGTGELFFGEGSRLTVL.

In nucleotides, the CDR3 is TGTGCCAGCAGCCAAGGACAGCCACTCTTCTATGGCTACACCTTC. Amino acid sequence: CASSQGQPLFYGYTF. The V and J genes are TRBV14 and TRBJ1-2, with D perhaps TRBD1 (5 bases). Looked up from germline, CDR1 is SGHDN and CDR2 is FVKESK. This CDR3 has 15 amino acids. Trimming stripped 1 base from V and 4 bases from J, with 13 bases between.

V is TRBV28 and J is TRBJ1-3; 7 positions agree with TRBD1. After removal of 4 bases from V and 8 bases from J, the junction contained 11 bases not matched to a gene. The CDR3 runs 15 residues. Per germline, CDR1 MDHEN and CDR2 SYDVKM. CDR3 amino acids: CASSSTTGTGYTIYF. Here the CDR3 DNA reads TGTGCCAGCAGTTCTACGACAGGGACCGGTTACACCATATATTTT.

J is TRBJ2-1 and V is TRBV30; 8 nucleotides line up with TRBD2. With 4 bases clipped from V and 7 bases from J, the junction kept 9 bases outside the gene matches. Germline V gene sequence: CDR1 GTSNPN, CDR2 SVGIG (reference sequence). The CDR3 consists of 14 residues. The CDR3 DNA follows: TGTGCCTGGACGAAGCGGGAGTTGGGAAATGAGCAGTTCTTC. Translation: CAWTKRELGNEQFF. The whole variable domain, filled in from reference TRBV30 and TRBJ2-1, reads SQTIHQWPATLVQPVGSPLSLECTVEGTSNPNLYWYRQAAGRGLQLLFYSVGIGQISSEVPQNLSASRPQDRQFILSSKKLLLSDSGFYLCAWTKRELGNEQFFGPGTRLTVL.

This CDR3 reads CASSPSRARPSYNEQFF. In nucleotides, the CDR3 is TGTGCCAGCAGTCCTTCCCGAGCGAGACCTTCCTACAATGAGCAGTTCTTC. The chain combines TRBV28 with TRBJ2-1; D ambiguous. Trimming removed 5 bases from V and 1 base from J, with 18 bases in between. The V gene's germline CDR1 is MDHEN and CDR2 SYDVKM. This CDR3 contains 17 residues.

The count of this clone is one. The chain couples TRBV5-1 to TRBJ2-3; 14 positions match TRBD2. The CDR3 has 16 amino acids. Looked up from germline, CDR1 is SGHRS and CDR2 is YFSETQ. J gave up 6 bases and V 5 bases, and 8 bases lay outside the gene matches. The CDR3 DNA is TGCGCCAGCAGTTCGACTAGCGGGAGGGAATTTGATACGCAGTATTTT. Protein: CASSSTSGREFDTQYF.

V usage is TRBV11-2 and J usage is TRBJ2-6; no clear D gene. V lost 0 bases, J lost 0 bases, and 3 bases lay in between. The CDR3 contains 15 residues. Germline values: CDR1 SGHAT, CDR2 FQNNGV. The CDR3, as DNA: TGTGCCAGCAGCTTAGATATCTCTGGGGCCAACGTCCTGACTTTC. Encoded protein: CASSLDISGANVLTF.